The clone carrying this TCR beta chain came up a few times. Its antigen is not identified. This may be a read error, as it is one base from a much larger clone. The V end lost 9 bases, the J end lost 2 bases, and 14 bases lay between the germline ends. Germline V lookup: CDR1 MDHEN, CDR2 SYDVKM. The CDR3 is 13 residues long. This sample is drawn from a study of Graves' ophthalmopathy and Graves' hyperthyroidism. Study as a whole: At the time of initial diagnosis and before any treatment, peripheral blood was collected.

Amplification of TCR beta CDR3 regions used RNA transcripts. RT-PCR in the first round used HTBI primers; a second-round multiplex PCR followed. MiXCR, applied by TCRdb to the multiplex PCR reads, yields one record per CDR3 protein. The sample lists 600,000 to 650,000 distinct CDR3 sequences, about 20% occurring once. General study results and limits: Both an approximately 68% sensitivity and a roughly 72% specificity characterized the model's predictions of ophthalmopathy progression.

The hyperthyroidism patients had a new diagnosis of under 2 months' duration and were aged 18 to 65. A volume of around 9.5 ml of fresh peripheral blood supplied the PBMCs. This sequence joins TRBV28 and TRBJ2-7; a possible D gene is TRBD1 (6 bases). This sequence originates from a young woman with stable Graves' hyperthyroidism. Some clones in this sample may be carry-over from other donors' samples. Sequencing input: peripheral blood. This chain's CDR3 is CARSRTVPYEQYF. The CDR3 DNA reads TGTGCCAGAAGCCGGACAGTGCCCTACGAGCAGTACTTC.